The clone carrying this T cell receptor (beta chain) occurred a few times. The antigen remains undetermined. This record belongs to a study of cytotoxic CD8 clonotypes in ibrutinib-treated CLL. Produced via immunoSEQ multiplex PCR; TCRdb's table is partial and in-frame only. The sample carries fewer than 400,000 clones, about 64% recorded once. The study, taken as a whole, reports: At progression, clonality fell back toward baseline after rising at ibrutinib response.

Sequenced here: PBMCs, sampled after 36 months of ibrutinib treatment. This TCR was recovered from a human donor with chronic lymphocytic leukemia.

CDR3 region: CASSLGQGVTGELFF. CDR3 coding DNA: TGTGCCAGCAGCCTGGGACAGGGAGTCACCGGGGAGCTGTTTTTT. The V call is TRBV7-8, the J call TRBJ2-2, with 9 positions matching TRBD1. Germline CDR1 reads SGHVS; CDR2 reads FQNEAQ. The CDR3 has 15 amino acids. The V segment lost 5 bases and the J segment 4 bases; nucleotides outside the gene matches: 5.